Presented here are 5 T cell receptor beta chains from one specimen sequenced in a study of blood T cell repertoires in COVID-19. The protocol was immunoSEQ multiplex PCR, while the TCRdb copy is restricted to in-frame clones and leaves out a portion. This table has some 190,000 clones, roughly 81% appearing once. Material for sequencing was peripheral blood. The receptors stem from an elderly woman with acute or convalescent COVID-19.

The rearrangement links TRBV7-8 to TRBJ2-7; 7 bases line up with TRBD1. The CDR3 covers 15 residues. The V and J ends lost 5 bases and 2 bases, in that order; junction bases with no gene match: 9. CDR1 SGHVS and CDR2 FQNEAQ come from the germline V gene. CDR3 protein: CASSITGQLTYEQYF. The DNA of the CDR3 is TGTGCCAGCAGCATCACGGGACAGTTGACCTACGAGCAGTACTTC.

This clone was seen only once. The V gene is TRBV15, the J gene TRBJ2-1; 13 positions agree with TRBD2. The CDR3 covers 17 residues. J gave up 4 bases and V 3 bases, and 6 bases lay outside the gene matches. Germline V CDR1 and CDR2: LNHNV, YYDKDF (reference sequence). The CDR3 nucleotides are TGTGCCACCAGCAGCCTGTTACTAGCGGGAGGGTACAATGAGCAGTTCTTC. It encodes CATSSLLLAGGYNEQFF.

A few counts support this clone. V is TRBV5-4 and J is TRBJ1-2, with TRBD1 identical over 8 bases. The CDR3 runs 15 residues. Germline-derived CDR1 and CDR2 are SGHNT and YYREEE (reference sequence). V was pared by 1 base and J by 4 bases, with 6 bases of the junction left unmatched. The CDR3 is CASSLQGASVYGYTF. CDR3 DNA: TGTGCCAGCAGCTTGCAGGGGGCGTCCGTCTATGGCTACACCTTC.

This clone was found a few times. The V and J genes are TRBV18 and TRBJ1-1, with 8 bases matching TRBD1. With 8 bases clipped from V and 1 base from J, the junction kept 6 bases outside the gene matches. The CDR3 runs 14 residues. The germline V gene has CDR1 KGHSH and CDR2 LQKENI. This CDR3 is CASGQTGENTEAFF. For the CDR3, the DNA is TGTGCCAGCGGGCAGACAGGGGAGAACACTGAAGCTTTCTTT.

This sequence joins TRBV5-1 and TRBJ2-1; 9 bases match TRBD1. V trimming: 4 bases; J trimming: 2 bases; junction bases outside the gene matches: 4. CDR1 is SGHRS and CDR2 is YFSETQ in the germline V gene. The CDR3 totals 15 residues. This chain's CDR3 is CASSVGQGPYNEQFF. The CDR3 nucleotides read TGCGCCAGCAGCGTGGGACAGGGACCCTACAATGAGCAGTTCTTC.